Shown below are 16 T cell receptor beta chains from a single sample sequenced in a study of blood T cell repertoires in COVID-19. The repertoire was sequenced with immunoSEQ multiplex PCR; TCRdb's copy has only in-frame clones and lacks some. This sample yields 100,000 to 120,000 clones, of which 80% to 90% are seen a single time; roughly 4.4% belongs to the top ten. Sequencing was carried out using peripheral blood. Every receptor here comes from a woman between 50 and 59 years old with acute or convalescent COVID-19.

The rearrangement links TRBV23-1 to TRBJ2-3; D ambiguous. TRBV23-1 is noted as an ORF with a role that remains uncertain. The length of the CDR3 is 11 residues. Trimming removed 8 bases at V and 2 bases at J, with 5 bases between. Written as DNA, the CDR3 is TGCGCCAGCGGCAACACAGATACGCAGTATTTT. This encodes CASGNTDTQYF.

The chain uses TRBV28 and TRBJ1-2; TRBD1 is a possible D gene (6 bases). Trimming shortened V by 6 bases and J by 1 base, and 12 bases separated the two germline ends. This CDR3 region has 14 residues. Germline CDR1 and CDR2: MDHEN and SYDVKM. CDR3 in DNA: TGTGCCAGCAGGATTCTACAGGGTAACTATGGCTACACCTTC. Protein product: CASRILQGNYGYTF.

The gene calls are TRBV4-3 and TRBJ2-7; D perhaps matches TRBD1 (6 bases). The CDR3 is 14 amino acids. Germline V gene data show CDR1 as LGHNA and CDR2 as YSLEER. Trimming shortened V by 1 base and J by 0 bases, and 7 bases separated the two germline ends. The CDR3 loop is CASSQGTDSYEQYF. CDR3 coding DNA: TGCGCCAGCAGCCAAGGGACAGACTCCTACGAGCAGTACTTC.

In its sample, this clone was seen a few times. The rearrangement uses TRBV6-4 and TRBJ2-3; D might be TRBD2 (6 bases). This CDR3 has 14 residues. In germline, CDR1 is MRHNA, CDR2 SNTAGT. The V end lost 2 bases, the J end lost 1 base, and 7 bases lay between the germline ends. Written as DNA, the CDR3 is TGTGCCAGCAGTGACGGAGGGGGCACAGATACGCAGTATTTT. Encoded protein: CASSDGGGTDTQYF.

V and J are TRBV4-3 and TRBJ2-4, with 7 positions matching TRBD2. CDR1 is LGHNA and CDR2 is YSLEER in the germline V gene. V lost 1 base, J lost 5 bases, and 2 bases stayed unmatched. The CDR3 totals 14 residues. The CDR3: CASSQGLAENIQYF. In DNA form, the CDR3 reads TGCGCCAGCAGCCAAGGCCTAGCGGAAAACATTCAGTACTTC.

This chain uses TRBV10-1 with TRBJ2-1; possibly TRBD2 for D (6 bases). CDR3 length equals 15 residues. The V and J ends lost 1 base and 8 bases respectively, with 15 bases between them. The germline gives CDR1 WNHNN, CDR2 SYGVQD (reference sequence). The CDR3 DNA is TGCGCCAGCAGTGAGTGGAGCGGCGGGGTGGATGAGCAGTTCTTC. This encodes CASSEWSGGVDEQFF.

This rearrangement joins TRBV11-3 to TRBJ2-1; D possibly corresponds to TRBD2 (7 bases). Deletions cut 4 bases from V and 6 bases from J, with 13 bases between. This CDR3 is 14 amino acids long. The germline gives CDR1 SGHNT, CDR2 YENEEA. For the CDR3, the DNA is TGTGCCAGCAGCTCGGGGGGCACCATCAATGAGCAGTTCTTC. Translation: CASSSGGTINEQFF. Full variable domain (rest looked up from reference TRBV11-3 and TRBJ2-1): EAGVVQSPRYKIIEKKQPVAFWCNPISGHNTLYWYLQNLGQGPELLIRYENEEAVDDSQLPKDRFSAERLKGVDSTLKIQPAELGDSAVYLCASSSGGTINEQFFGPGTRLTVL.

This rearrangement joins TRBV28 to TRBJ1-2; tentatively, D is TRBD1 (5 bases). This CDR3 region has 13 residues. V was pared by 3 bases and J by 6 bases, with 11 bases between. From germline, CDR1 is MDHEN and CDR2 SYDVKM. This CDR3 reads CASSFSGVNGYTF. DNA of the CDR3: TGTGCCAGCAGTTTCTCGGGGGTGAATGGCTACACCTTC.

This clone has more than one count but fewer than ten. The chain is built from TRBV7-8 and TRBJ2-7; TRBD1 might be the D (5 bases). CDR3 length: 14 residues. Germline CDR1 is SGHVS and CDR2 is FQNEAQ. V lost 5 bases and J 3 bases, leaving 14 bases between the germline ends. CDR3 sequence (DNA): TGTGCCAGCAGCACTCGGACAATTCTCTACGAGCAGTACTTC. Its translation: CASSTRTILYEQYF.

This clone was detected only once. The chain is built from TRBV3-1 (or the pseudogene TRBV3-2) and TRBJ2-1; 10 nucleotides align to TRBD2. Per germline, CDR1 LGHDT and CDR2 YNNKEL (reference sequence). The CDR3 sequence is 16 residues long. V lost 1 base, J lost 7 bases, and 7 bases stayed unmatched. The DNA for the CDR3 is TGTGCCAGCAGCCAAGGGGGACTAGCGCAGGTGAATGAGCAGTTCTTC. Its translation is CASSQGGLAQVNEQFF.

The chain recombines TRBV18 with TRBJ1-3; D is undetermined. This CDR3 has 16 amino acids. V dropped 2 bases and J dropped 0 bases, with 11 bases sitting between them. The germline gives CDR1 KGHSH, CDR2 LQKENI. The CDR3 region is CASSPSEGSSGNTIYF. CDR3 DNA sequence: TGTGCCAGCTCACCAAGTGAAGGGAGCTCTGGAAACACCATATATTTT.

This clone came up a few times. This chain connects TRBV19 to TRBJ1-5; tentatively, D is TRBD1 (6 bases). Per germline, CDR1 LNHDA and CDR2 SQIVND (reference sequence). Trimming cost V 6 bases and J 6 bases, with 15 bases left between them. The CDR3 extends over 14 amino acids. The CDR3 loop reads CASRPWGGSQPQHF. CDR3 in DNA: TGTGCCAGTAGGCCCTGGGGGGGCAGTCAGCCCCAGCATTTT.

For the CDR3, the DNA is TGTGCCAGCAGCCAAGGGGGTACTTCTCAGCCCCAGCATTTT. Protein: CASSQGGTSQPQHF. The genes are TRBV7-9 and TRBJ1-5; D perhaps matches TRBD1 (6 bases). The germline CDR1 and CDR2 sequences are SEHNR and FQNEAQ (reference sequence). The CDR3 loop spans 14 amino acids. V lost 5 bases to trimming and J lost 6 bases, with 14 bases between them.

The chain couples TRBV7-3 to TRBJ1-2; D not certain. Trimming removed 0 bases at V and 3 bases at J, with 5 bases between. Germline-derived CDR1 and CDR2 are SGHTA and FQGTGA. This CDR3 spans 13 amino acids. The CDR3 here is CASSLTADYGYTF. CDR3 nucleotides: TGTGCCAGCAGCTTAACGGCAGACTATGGCTACACCTTC.

The chain carries TRBV5-6 and TRBJ1-5, with TRBD1 identical over 8 bases. J lost 6 bases, V lost 4 bases, and 9 bases had no gene match. Germline CDR1 reads SGHDT; CDR2 reads YYEEEE. This CDR3 comprises 15 residues. CDR3 sequence reads: CASSPGGAGFQPQHF. The CDR3, as DNA: TGTGCCAGCAGCCCAGGGGGCGCCGGTTTTCAGCCCCAGCATTTT.

The genes are TRBV19 and TRBJ1-5, with 12 bases fitting TRBD1. The CDR3 is 16 amino acids. After removal of 7 bases from V and 7 bases from J, the junction contained 11 bases not matched to a gene. CDR1 LNHDA and CDR2 SQIVND come from the germline V gene (reference sequence). The CDR3 spells CASKSGTGGGWQPQHF. CDR3 coding DNA: TGTGCCAGTAAGTCCGGGACAGGGGGCGGTTGGCAGCCCCAGCATTTT.